A selection of T cell receptor beta chains follows, all from one sample in a study of T cell responses to AZD1222 COVID-19 vaccine. TCRdb's table, derived via immunoSEQ multiplex PCR, lists solely in-frame clones and lacks some. The table records 180,000 or so clones, 88% of them present only once. This specimen consisted of peripheral blood, obtained 28 days after the second AZD1222 dose. The receptor source for this set is an adult who received the AZD1222 COVID-19 vaccine. The conserved cysteine and the conserved F or W are not part of the CDR3 here.

CDR3 protein,V gene,J gene
ASSIGFGQGSYNEQF,TRBV19,TRBJ2-1
ASSFNRGYEQY,TRBV12-3/TRBV12-4,TRBJ2-7
ASSRSSASGTGALGPEGNEQF,TRBV21-1,TRBJ2-1
ASSAGGSGGYT,TRBV18,TRBJ1-2
ASSLGGTGGFYEQY,TRBV11-2,TRBJ2-7
ASSGGRGRQPQH,TRBV2,TRBJ1-5
ASSPPGAQETQY,TRBV18,TRBJ2-5
ASSIVSQGGQPQH,TRBV19,TRBJ1-5
ASSLGLDSNEQF,TRBV7-2,TRBJ2-1
AILPGTDNQPQH,TRBV25-1,TRBJ1-5